The present T cell receptor beta chain was sequenced within a study of blood T cells in healthy people across ages. Germline V gene sequence: CDR1 LGHDT, CDR2 YNNKEL (reference sequence). Germline trimming cut 0 bases from V and 5 bases from J; bases unmatched to any gene: 8. The CDR3 consists of 16 residues. The donors, healthy Caucasians from Russia, were aged roughly 6 to 90. Every sample yielded at least 6 million isolated PBMCs. Regarding the study as a whole: Per million T cells, the diversity of TCR beta decreased roughly linearly as age advanced.

Using a J-beta primer mix together with a sample-barcoded 5' primer, a second PCR was run for roughly 7 to 12 cycles. TCRdb used MiXCR to reprocess the 5' RACE reads, holding one entry per CDR3 protein. Here the sample spans some 1,000,000 distinct CDR3 sequences, 20% to 25% being singletons. On this clonotype itself: Its antigen is undetermined.

These sequences were also reported in another study, on T cells of mothers and their children.

The clonotype comes from a girl aged 2 to 9 in good health. V is TRBV3-1 and J is TRBJ2-5; TRBD2 matches at 8 bases. The sequenced material came from blood. The CDR3 loop reads CASSQEVTGGLETQYF. The CDR3 DNA is TGTGCCAGCAGCCAAGAGGTGACGGGGGGGCTCGAGACCCAGTACTTC.